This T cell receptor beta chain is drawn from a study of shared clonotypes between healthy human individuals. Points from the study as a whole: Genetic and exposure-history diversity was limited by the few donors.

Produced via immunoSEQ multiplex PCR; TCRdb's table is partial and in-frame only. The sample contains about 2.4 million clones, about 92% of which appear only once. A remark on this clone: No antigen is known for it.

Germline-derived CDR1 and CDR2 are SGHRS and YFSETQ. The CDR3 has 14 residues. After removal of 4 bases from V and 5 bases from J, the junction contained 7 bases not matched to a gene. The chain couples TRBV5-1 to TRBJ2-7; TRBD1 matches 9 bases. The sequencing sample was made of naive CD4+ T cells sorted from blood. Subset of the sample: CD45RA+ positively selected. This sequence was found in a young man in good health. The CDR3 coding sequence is TGCGCCAGCAGCCGGGGACAGGGTTGGAACGAGCAGTACTTC. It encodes CASSRGQGWNEQYF.